The rows below give T cell receptor beta chains drawn from one sample of a study of blood T cell repertoires in COVID-19. TCRdb's copy holds only in-frame clones and misses some; the assay was immunoSEQ multiplex PCR. The sample carries 200,000 to 250,000 clones, roughly 88% recorded once. Sequenced: PBMCs or T cells enriched from blood (not recorded which). The receptor source for this set is a woman in her forties with acute COVID-19. CDR3s include the opening cysteine and the closing phenylalanine or tryptophan. Fields, in order: J gene, V gene, CDR3 protein.

TRBJ2-5	TRBV3-1/TRBV3-2	CASSQELRGVQETQYF
TRBJ2-3	TRBV7-9	CASSLRREKADTQYF
TRBJ1-5	TRBV2	CASTPEGGIYNQPQHF
TRBJ1-2	TRBV9	CASSGGTLRRYDYGYTF
TRBJ2-3	TRBV7-6	CASSLAARRGISTDTQYF
TRBJ1-2	TRBV30	CAWSTRDRGFLGYTF
TRBJ1-1	TRBV12-3/TRBV12-4	CASTRSGTEAFF
TRBJ1-2	TRBV11-2	CASSSLTGTIPGYTF
TRBJ1-5	TRBV24-1	CATSDSGERQPQHF
TRBJ1-6	TRBV6-5	CATGPGVGSPLHF
TRBJ1-1	TRBV24-1	CATSDVDRREAFF
TRBJ2-5	TRBV3-1/TRBV3-2	CASSQELLAGGPGETQYF
TRBJ1-1	TRBV2	CATTAYNTEAFF
TRBJ1-3	TRBV7-3	CASSQGGPGNTIYF
TRBJ1-4	TRBV14	CASSPQTGVATNEKLFF
TRBJ2-3	TRBV24-1	CATSDNSGPSTDTQYF
TRBJ2-6	TRBV30	CAWSVRGPGANVLTF
TRBJ1-5	TRBV5-6	CASSFQKIDRKNQPQHF
TRBJ2-3	TRBV15	CATSIVTGASTDTQYF
TRBJ1-4	TRBV2	CASRTTGGVDEKLFF
TRBJ2-2	TRBV12-3/TRBV12-4	CASSPTGAGELFF
TRBJ1-1	TRBV11-2	CASSLGLGAGTEAFF
TRBJ2-7	TRBV7-6	CASSLNMAGGPLSSYEQYF
TRBJ1-2	TRBV5-1	CASSYQGQGDYGYTF
TRBJ1-1	TRBV7-9	CASSREPQGNKAFF
TRBJ1-5	TRBV7-6	CASSFRDKDSNQPQHF
TRBJ1-2	TRBV7-9	CASSLIQGTDYYGYTF
TRBJ2-2	TRBV6-4	CASSPQGSSGELFF
TRBJ1-5	TRBV5-1	CASSLGGGSNQPQHF
TRBJ1-6	TRBV12-5	CASGPDRLNSPLHF
TRBJ2-1	TRBV5-1	CASSPEGIPYNEQFF
TRBJ1-2	TRBV2	CASKDRNGDGYTF
TRBJ1-2	TRBV7-2	CASSLAGGIDYGYTF
TRBJ1-2	TRBV12-1	CASSFAPVHYYGYTF
TRBJ1-1	TRBV6-5	CASSSTTEMNTEAFF
TRBJ1-1	TRBV18	CASSPGGSNEDTEAFF
TRBJ2-3	TRBV25-1	CASSEFGGLSADTQYF
TRBJ1-3	TRBV6-5	CASSQRRLSGNTIYF
TRBJ2-1	TRBV5-1	CASSLAVTGSYNEQFF
TRBJ1-2	TRBV27	CASSPTGTVYGYTF
TRBJ1-2	TRBV9	CASSRDRINYGYTF
TRBJ1-2	TRBV20-1	CSASGAALANYGYTF
TRBJ2-1	TRBV6-5	CASRQRGADYNEQFF
TRBJ1-2	TRBV5-4	CASSSNTGHRGYTF
TRBJ1-4	TRBV2	CASSEGTGVEKLFF
TRBJ1-1	TRBV14	CASSRAGGKAFF
TRBJ1-2	TRBV18	CASSPSDSGGYTF
TRBJ1-1	TRBV6-5	CASRSRQGTEAFF
TRBJ1-2	TRBV12-5	CASGLGTGVYDYGYTF
TRBJ1-1	TRBV5-1	CASSLQGAIGGTEAFF